This TCR beta chain is from a study of shared T cell receptors in the human thymus. The method was immunoSEQ multiplex PCR; TCRdb's version includes in-frame clones alone and lacks a portion of them. The table has more than 300,000 clones, 85% to 95% seen once. V lost 4 bases and J 0 bases, leaving 10 bases between the germline ends. The CDR3 length is 15 residues. Germline values: CDR1 MDHEN, CDR2 SYDVKM. Sequenced material: thymocytes. The genes are TRBV28 and TRBJ2-4, with no clear D. This clonotype originated in a human donor. CDR3 in DNA: TGTGCCAGCAGTTCCCCTGCCTTAGCCAAAAACATTCAGTACTTC. It codes for CASSSPALAKNIQYF. Drawing the rest from reference TRBV28 and TRBJ2-4, the complete variable domain is DVKVTQSSRYLVKRTGEKVFLECVQDMDHENMFWYRQDPGLGLRLIYFSYDVKMKEKGDIPEGYSVSREKKERFSLILESASTNQTSMYLCASSSPALAKNIQYFGAGTRLSVL.